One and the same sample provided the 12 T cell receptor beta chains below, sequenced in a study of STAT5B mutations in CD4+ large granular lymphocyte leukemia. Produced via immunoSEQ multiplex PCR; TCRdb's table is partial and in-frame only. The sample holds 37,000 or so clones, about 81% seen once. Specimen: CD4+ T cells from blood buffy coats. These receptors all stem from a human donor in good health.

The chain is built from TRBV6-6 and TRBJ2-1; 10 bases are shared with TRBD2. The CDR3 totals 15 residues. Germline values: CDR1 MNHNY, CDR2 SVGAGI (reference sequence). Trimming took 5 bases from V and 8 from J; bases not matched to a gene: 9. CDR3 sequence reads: CASSTGLAAPDEQFF. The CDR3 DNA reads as TGTGCCAGCAGTACTGGACTAGCGGCACCTGATGAGCAGTTCTTC.

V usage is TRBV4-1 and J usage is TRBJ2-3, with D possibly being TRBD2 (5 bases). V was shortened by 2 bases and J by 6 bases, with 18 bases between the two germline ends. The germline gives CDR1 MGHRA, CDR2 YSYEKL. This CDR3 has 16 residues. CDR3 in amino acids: CASSQSPGEPGDTQYF. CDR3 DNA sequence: TGCGCCAGCAGCCAAAGCCCTGGGGAGCCGGGGGATACGCAGTATTTT.

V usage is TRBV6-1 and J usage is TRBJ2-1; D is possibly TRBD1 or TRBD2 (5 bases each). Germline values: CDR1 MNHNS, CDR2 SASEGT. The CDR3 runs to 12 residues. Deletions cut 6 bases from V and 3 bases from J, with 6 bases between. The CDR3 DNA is TGTGCCAGCAGGGGGGACTACAATGAGCAGTTCTTC. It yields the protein CASRGDYNEQFF.

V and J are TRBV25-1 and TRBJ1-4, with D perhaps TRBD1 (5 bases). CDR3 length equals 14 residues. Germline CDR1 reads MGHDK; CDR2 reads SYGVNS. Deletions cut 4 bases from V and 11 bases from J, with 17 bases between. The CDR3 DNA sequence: TGTGCCAGCAGTGTCCCAGGGATCTCCCGTAAACTGTTTTTT. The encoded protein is CASSVPGISRKLFF.

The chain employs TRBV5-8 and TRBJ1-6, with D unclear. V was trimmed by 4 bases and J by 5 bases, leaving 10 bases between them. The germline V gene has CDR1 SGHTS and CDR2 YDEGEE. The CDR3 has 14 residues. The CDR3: CASSANFNNSPLHF. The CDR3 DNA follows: TGTGCCAGCAGCGCAAACTTTAATAATTCACCCCTCCACTTT.

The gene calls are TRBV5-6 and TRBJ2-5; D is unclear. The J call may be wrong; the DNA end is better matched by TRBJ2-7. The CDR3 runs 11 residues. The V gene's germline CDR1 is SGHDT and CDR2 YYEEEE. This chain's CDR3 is CASSLAYEQYF. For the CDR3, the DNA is TGTGCCAGCAGCTTGGCCTACGAGCAGTACTTC.

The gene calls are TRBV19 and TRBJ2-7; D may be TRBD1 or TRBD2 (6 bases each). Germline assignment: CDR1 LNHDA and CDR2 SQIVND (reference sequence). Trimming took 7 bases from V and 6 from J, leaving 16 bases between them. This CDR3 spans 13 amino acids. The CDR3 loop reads CASMISGGFEQYF. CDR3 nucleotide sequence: TGTGCCAGTATGATCTCCGGGGGCTTCGAGCAGTACTTC. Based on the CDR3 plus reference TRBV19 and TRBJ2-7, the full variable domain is DGGITQSPKYLFRKEGQNVTLSCEQNLNHDAMYWYRQDPGQGLRLIYYSQIVNDFQKGDIAEGYSVSREKKESFPLTVTSAQKNPTAFYLCASMISGGFEQYFGPGTRLTVT.

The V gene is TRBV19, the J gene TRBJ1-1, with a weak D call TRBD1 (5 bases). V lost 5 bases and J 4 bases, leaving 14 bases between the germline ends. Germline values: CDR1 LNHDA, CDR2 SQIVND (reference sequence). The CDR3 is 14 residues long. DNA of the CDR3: TGTGCCAGTAGTTCCTACCTTAGGGGCACTGAAGCTTTCTTT. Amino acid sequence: CASSSYLRGTEAFF. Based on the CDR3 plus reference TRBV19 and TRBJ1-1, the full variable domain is DGGITQSPKYLFRKEGQNVTLSCEQNLNHDAMYWYRQDPGQGLRLIYYSQIVNDFQKGDIAEGYSVSREKKESFPLTVTSAQKNPTAFYLCASSSYLRGTEAFFGQGTRLTVV.

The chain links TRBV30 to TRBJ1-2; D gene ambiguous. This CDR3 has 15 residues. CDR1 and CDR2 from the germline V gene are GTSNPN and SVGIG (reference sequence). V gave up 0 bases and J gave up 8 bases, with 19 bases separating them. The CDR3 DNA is TGTGCCTGGAGTGTACAGTTGTCAGGTTCGGAGGGCTACACCTTC. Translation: CAWSVQLSGSEGYTF. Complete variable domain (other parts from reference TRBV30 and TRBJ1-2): SQTIHQWPATLVQPVGSPLSLECTVEGTSNPNLYWYRQAAGRGLQLLFYSVGIGQISSEVPQNLSASRPQDRQFILSSKKLLLSDSGFYLCAWSVQLSGSEGYTFGSGTRLTVV.

DNA for the CDR3: TGCAGCGTTGAAGGTTCCGGCTACACCTTC. This translates into CSVEGSGYTF. The chain joins TRBV29-1 to TRBJ1-2; D is undetermined. Trimming removed 1 base from V and 8 bases from J, with 5 bases in between. The germline gives CDR1 SQVTM, CDR2 ANQGSEA. This CDR3 spans 10 amino acids.

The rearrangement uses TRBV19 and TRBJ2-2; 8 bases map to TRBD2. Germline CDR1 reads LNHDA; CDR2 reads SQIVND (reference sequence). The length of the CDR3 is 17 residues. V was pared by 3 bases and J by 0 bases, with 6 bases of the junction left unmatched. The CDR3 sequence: CASSIDQGLANTGELFF. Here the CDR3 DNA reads TGTGCCAGTAGTATTGACCAGGGACTAGCGAACACCGGGGAGCTGTTTTTT.

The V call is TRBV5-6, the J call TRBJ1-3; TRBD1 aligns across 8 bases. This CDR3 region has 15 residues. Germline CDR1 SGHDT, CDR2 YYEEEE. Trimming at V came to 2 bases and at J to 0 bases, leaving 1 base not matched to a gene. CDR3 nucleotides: TGTGCCAGCAGCTTAACAGGGGGCTCTGGAAACACCATATATTTT. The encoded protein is CASSLTGGSGNTIYF.